This paragraph reports one T cell receptor (beta chain). This sample is drawn from a study of PD-L1 blockade in urothelial cancer. Study-level background: Men with urothelial cancer arising in the bladder made up most of the 29 patients. Blood drawn 3 weeks (second dose) and 6 weeks after treatment start was analyzed.

Trimming at V came to 6 bases and at J to 0 bases, leaving 3 bases not matched to a gene. The CDR3 runs 15 residues. Germline assignment: CDR1 SGHNT and CDR2 YENEEA. TCRdb's table, derived via immunoSEQ multiplex PCR, lists solely in-frame clones and lacks some. Of some 51,000 clones detected, roughly 86% appear once; the ten largest clones hold around 16%. Locally advanced or metastatic urothelial carcinoma was present in patients. The gene calls are TRBV11-3 and TRBJ2-3, with TRBD2 matching over 10 bases. Sequences were derived from PBMCs, sampled around atezolizumab (anti-PD-L1) treatment. The receptor was isolated from a man aged 60 to 75 with urothelial cancer. The CDR3 here is CASRPTSGSTDTQYF. The DNA for the CDR3 is TGTGCCAGCAGACCGACTAGCGGGAGCACAGATACGCAGTATTTT.